This TCR beta chain was obtained from a study of T cell responses to AZD1222 COVID-19 vaccine. This clone was recorded a few times. Its antigen is as yet unknown. V was trimmed by 4 bases and J by 6 bases, leaving 7 bases between them. The CDR3 runs to 12 residues. Germline V lookup: CDR1 SEHNR, CDR2 FQNEAQ (reference sequence). Study observations and caveats: Scientists sampled the repertoires only once the peak T cell response had passed. Clonal diversity may have been underestimated in mostly white British donors. Nearly half of unique spike-specific TCRs reportedly avoided B.1.351 and B.1.1.7 mutated regions. Dominant at 160-218 and 743-854, vaccine-associated CD4 TCRs also spanned spike.

Assay: immunoSEQ multiplex PCR; the TCRdb copy retains only in-frame clones and omits some. There are about 140,000 clones in the sample; roughly nine tenths occur only once, and around 1.5% lies in the top ten. The specimen was peripheral blood, collected on day 0 of AZD1222 vaccination. This TCR came from an adult in good health. The chain joins TRBV7-9 to TRBJ1-5; D may be TRBD1 (5 bases). CDR3 amino acids: CASSYQGQPQHF. CDR3 nucleotide sequence: TGTGCCAGCAGCTACCAGGGTCAGCCCCAGCATTTT.